This is a list of T cell receptor beta chains from one sample in a study of blood T cell repertoires in COVID-19. Clones were sequenced by immunoSEQ multiplex PCR, and TCRdb holds only the in-frame ones, with some missing. Of approximately 85,000 clones in the sample, roughly 85% were seen once. The sequencing sample was made of peripheral blood. These receptors were collected from a man aged 45-60 years with active or convalescent COVID-19. Both conserved end residues are part of each CDR3. D genes are given only for firm matches. Rows give clone size only sometimes, using once, few, many, or a class for an expanded clone.

>TRBJ2-7|-|TRBV19|TRBD1
CASKGQGVYEQYF
TGTGCCAGTAAGGGACAGGGGGTCTACGAGCAGTACTTC
>TRBJ2-1|-|TRBV28|TRBD2
CASSPMGLAGAWGNEQFF
TGTGCCAGCAGTCCGATGGGACTAGCGGGAGCGTGGGGGAATGAGCAGTTCTTC
>TRBJ1-2|-|TRBV18|-
CASSQQGNYGYTF
TGTGCCAGCTCACAACAGGGTAACTATGGCTACACCTTC
>TRBJ2-2|once|TRBV4-2|-
CASSQVQGSSTGELFF
TGTGCCAGCAGCCAAGTTCAGGGATCGAGCACCGGGGAGCTGTTTTTT
>TRBJ1-1|-|TRBV30|-
CAWNFGAGGTEAFF
TGTGCCTGGAACTTCGGTGCGGGGGGCACTGAAGCTTTCTTT
>TRBJ2-7|-|TRBV19|-
CASKSGVGATYEQYF
TGTGCCAGTAAGTCCGGGGTGGGGGCAACCTACGAGCAGTACTTC
>TRBJ2-3|-|TRBV19|TRBD1
CASITGTGQGTDTQYF
TGTGCCAGTATCACCGGGACAGGGCAGGGCACAGATACGCAGTATTTT
>TRBJ2-2|-|TRBV2|TRBD1
CASVNEGTGANTGELFF
TGTGCCAGCGTCAACGAAGGGACAGGGGCCAACACCGGGGAGCTGTTTTTT
>TRBJ2-5|-|TRBV10-3|-
CATVDGHNPETQYF
TGTGCCACCGTGGATGGGCATAACCCAGAGACCCAGTACTTC
>TRBJ2-7|-|TRBV28|-
CASSLSGPYEQYF
TGTGCCAGCAGTTTATCTGGGCCCTACGAGCAGTACTTC
>TRBJ2-7|-|TRBV3-1/TRBV3-2|TRBD2
CASSRATSNYEQYF
TGTGCCAGCAGCCGAGCGACTAGCAACTACGAGCAGTACTTC
>TRBJ2-7|-|TRBV7-2|TRBD2
CASSLTSGRWSRYEQYF
TGTGCCAGCAGCTTGACTAGCGGGAGGTGGTCACGATACGAGCAGTACTTC
>TRBJ2-1|-|TRBV28|-
CASSLGVGNEQFF
TGTGCCAGCAGTCTAGGGGTAGGGAATGAGCAGTTCTTC
>TRBJ2-1|-|TRBV28|-
CASRGGGRDEQFF
TGTGCCAGCAGAGGGGGGGGGCGAGATGAGCAGTTCTTC
>TRBJ1-4|-|TRBV30|-
CACRGADEKLFF
TGTGCCTGTCGGGGGGCGGATGAAAAACTGTTTTTT
>TRBJ1-6|-|TRBV4-1|TRBD1
CASSPGTGHNSPLHF
TGCGCCAGCAGCCCCGGGACAGGACATAATTCACCCCTCCACTTT
>TRBJ1-2|-|TRBV9|-
CASSVLGGGVYDGYTF
TGTGCCAGCAGCGTATTGGGGGGAGGGGTCTACGATGGCTACACCTTC
>TRBJ2-6|-|TRBV5-8|-
CASIGTYVSGANVLTF
TGTGCCAGCATCGGGACTTACGTCTCTGGGGCCAACGTCCTGACTTTC
>TRBJ2-1|-|TRBV7-9|-
CASSLGVGALLYNEQFF
TGTGCCAGCAGCTTAGGGGTGGGGGCGCTGCTCTACAATGAGCAGTTCTTC
>TRBJ2-1|-|TRBV5-1|TRBD2
CASSSTGTSGNEQFF
TGCGCCAGCAGCTCGACCGGGACTAGCGGCAATGAGCAGTTCTTC
>TRBJ2-5|-|TRBV4-1|TRBD2
CASSREPGLAGRTQYF
TGCGCCAGCAGCCGCGAGCCGGGACTAGCGGGGAGGACCCAGTACTTC
>TRBJ2-7|-|TRBV6-1|-
CASSEVGEPGEQYF
TGTGCCAGCAGTGAAGTCGGGGAGCCGGGCGAGCAGTACTTC
>TRBJ2-7|-|TRBV28|TRBD1
CATYTGDLFTYEQYF
TGTGCCACTTATACAGGGGACCTCTTTACCTACGAGCAGTACTTC
>TRBJ2-7|-|TRBV5-1|TRBD1
CASSATPGQASYEQYF
TGCGCCAGCAGCGCTACACCGGGACAGGCGTCCTACGAGCAGTACTTC
>TRBJ1-1|-|TRBV11-2|-
CASSLDFLTEAFF
TGTGCCAGCAGCTTAGATTTCCTCACTGAAGCTTTCTTT
>TRBJ2-7|-|TRBV11-2|TRBD2
CASSFGRASYEQYF
TGTGCCAGCAGCTTCGGGAGGGCCTCCTACGAGCAGTACTTC
>TRBJ1-4|many|TRBV6-6|-
CASAVNEKLFF
TGTGCCAGTGCGGTTAATGAAAAACTGTTTTTT
>TRBJ2-7|-|TRBV19|-
CASSGENYEQYF
TGTGCCAGTTCGGGAGAAAACTACGAGCAGTACTTC
>TRBJ2-1|-|TRBV14|-
CASSQDLAVGAYNEQFF
TGTGCCAGCAGCCAAGATCTTGCGGTCGGGGCCTACAATGAGCAGTTCTTC
>TRBJ2-1|once|TRBV6-5|TRBD2
CASSSPPSGRGHEQFF
TGTGCCAGCAGTTCACCCCCTAGCGGGAGAGGCCATGAGCAGTTCTTC
>TRBJ2-1|-|TRBV5-6|TRBD2
CASSKLAGTVFNEQFF
TGTGCCAGCAGCAAACTAGCGGGGACGGTCTTCAATGAGCAGTTCTTC
>TRBJ2-2|-|TRBV18|-
CASSLTQGINTGELFF
TGTGCCAGCTCACTAACACAGGGAATAAACACCGGGGAGCTGTTTTTT
>TRBJ2-3|-|TRBV18|TRBD1
CASPPDRGRTDTQYF
TGTGCCAGCCCACCGGACAGGGGGCGAACAGATACGCAGTATTTT
>TRBJ2-1|-|TRBV28|TRBD2
CASSLTSGRPSYNEQFF
TGTGCCAGCAGTCTTACTAGCGGGAGGCCCTCTTACAATGAGCAGTTCTTC
>TRBJ2-7|-|TRBV19|TRBD2
CASRISGTNSYEQYF
TGTGCCAGTAGGATTAGCGGGACTAACTCCTACGAGCAGTACTTC
>TRBJ2-2|few|TRBV6-2/TRBV6-3|-
CASSKASGSGELFF
TGTGCCAGCAGTAAGGCTAGTGGATCCGGGGAGCTGTTTTTT
>TRBJ1-6|-|TRBV6-2/TRBV6-3|TRBD1
CASSYDISRTGPNSPLHF
TGTGCCAGCAGTTACGATATTTCGAGGACAGGGCCTAATTCACCCCTCCACTTT
>TRBJ1-3|-|TRBV28|-
CAWGGPGNTIYF
TGTGCCTGGGGGGGCCCTGGAAACACCATATATTTT
>TRBJ1-5|-|TRBV7-2|-
CASSLDFWAISNQPQHF
TGTGCCAGCAGCTTAGATTTTTGGGCAATTAGCAATCAGCCCCAGCATTTT
>TRBJ1-5|-|TRBV3-1/TRBV3-2|-
CASSTGLHPSQPQHF
TGTGCCAGCAGCACAGGGCTCCATCCCAGTCAGCCCCAGCATTTT
>TRBJ1-3|-|TRBV19|-
CASKEFSGLSGNTIYF
TGTGCCAGTAAAGAGTTCTCAGGGCTCTCTGGAAACACCATATATTTT
>TRBJ2-1|-|TRBV18|TRBD2
CASSPAPTSGGVGHNEQFF
TGTGCCAGCTCACCCGCACCGACTAGCGGGGGCGTAGGCCACAATGAGCAGTTCTTC
>TRBJ2-7|few|TRBV4-1|TRBD2
CASSEPGLGFYEQYF
TGCGCCAGCAGCGAACCGGGACTAGGCTTCTACGAGCAGTACTTC
>TRBJ1-5|-|TRBV27|-
CASSLVWGDQPQHF
TGTGCCAGCAGTTTGGTCTGGGGGGATCAGCCCCAGCATTTT
>TRBJ1-5|once|TRBV20-1|TRBD1
CSASPYAQGRQPQHF
TGCAGTGCTAGTCCTTACGCACAGGGGCGTCAGCCCCAGCATTTT
>TRBJ2-7|many|TRBV27|TRBD1
CASSLVRGGMVYEQYF
TGTGCCAGCAGTTTGGTCCGAGGGGGCATGGTATACGAGCAGTACTTC
>TRBJ2-5|-|TRBV2|-
CASSDIQETQYF
TGTGCCAGCAGTGATATACAAGAGACCCAGTACTTC
>TRBJ2-5|-|TRBV9|TRBD2
CARRVAGAGGETQYF
TGTGCCCGCCGCGTAGCCGGGGCGGGGGGAGAGACCCAGTACTTC
>TRBJ1-2|few|TRBV6-5|-
CASFGRLANYGYTF
TGTGCCAGCTTTGGCAGACTTGCCAACTATGGCTACACCTTC
>TRBJ2-2|few|TRBV11-1|TRBD2
CASSDILATGELFF
TGTGCCAGCAGCGACATACTAGCGACCGGGGAGCTGTTTTTT
>TRBJ1-1|-|TRBV19|TRBD1
CASRGFATEAFF
TGTGCCAGCAGGGGGTTCGCCACTGAAGCTTTCTTT
>TRBJ1-1|once|TRBV10-3|TRBD1
CAITKTGENTEAFF
TGTGCCATCACTAAGACAGGGGAGAACACTGAAGCTTTCTTT
>TRBJ1-4|-|TRBV5-1|TRBD1
CASSHRDRGQGKLFF
TGCGCCAGCAGCCACCGGGACAGGGGGCAAGGAAAACTGTTTTTT